This T cell receptor beta chain is from a study of cytomegalovirus exposure and HLA in healthy donors. Study results and limitations: Presence/absence results assume similar sequencing depth per donor, which may not hold. Investigators reported more than 150 TCR beta chains as tied to cytomegalovirus. One variant, a missense change in DCLRE1C, was linked in a later analysis to TCR beta V- and J-gene trimming.

The primer mix had 60 Vbeta and 13 Jbeta primers. Produced via immunoSEQ multiplex PCR; TCRdb's table is partial and in-frame only. Altogether 60,000 to 70,000 clones are present, about 72% being singletons, with the ten largest covering around 25%. To note about this clone: The target antigen is unknown.

The specimen was PBMCs. The TCR was taken from a man aged 45-65 years in good health and CMV-seropositive.

The CDR3 nucleotides are TGCAGCGCCCAACAGGGACAGGGGGGTCAAGATACGCAGTATTTT. Translating it yields CSAQQGQGGQDTQYF. The chain uses TRBV29-1 and TRBJ2-3; 11 bases match TRBD1. The J segment lost 5 bases and the V segment lost 7 bases, leaving 11 bases of the junction unmatched. The CDR3 covers 15 residues. In germline, CDR1 is SQVTM, CDR2 ANQGSEA.